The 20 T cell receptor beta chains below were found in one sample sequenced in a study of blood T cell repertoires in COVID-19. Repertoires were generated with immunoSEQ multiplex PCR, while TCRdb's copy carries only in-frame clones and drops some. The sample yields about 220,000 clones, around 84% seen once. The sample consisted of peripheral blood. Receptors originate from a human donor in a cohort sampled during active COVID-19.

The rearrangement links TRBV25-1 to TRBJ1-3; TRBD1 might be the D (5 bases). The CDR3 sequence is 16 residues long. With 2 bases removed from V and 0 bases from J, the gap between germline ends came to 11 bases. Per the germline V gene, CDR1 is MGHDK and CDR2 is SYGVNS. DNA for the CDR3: TGTGCCAGCAGTGAAGGTGGGGCCTCCTCTGGAAACACCATATATTTT. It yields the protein CASSEGGASSGNTIYF.

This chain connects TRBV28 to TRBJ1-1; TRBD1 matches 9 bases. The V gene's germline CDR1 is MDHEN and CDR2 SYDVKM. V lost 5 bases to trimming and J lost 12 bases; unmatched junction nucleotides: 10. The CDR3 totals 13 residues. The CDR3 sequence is CASSVLTGGGSFF. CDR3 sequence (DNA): TGTGCCAGCAGTGTCCTCACAGGGGGCGGGTCTTTCTTT.

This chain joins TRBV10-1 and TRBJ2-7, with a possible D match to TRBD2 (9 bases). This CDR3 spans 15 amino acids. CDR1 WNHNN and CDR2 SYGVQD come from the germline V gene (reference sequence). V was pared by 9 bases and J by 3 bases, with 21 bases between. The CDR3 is CASAGGGQERYEQYF. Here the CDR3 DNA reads TGCGCCAGTGCGGGAGGGGGACAGGAGCGCTACGAGCAGTACTTC.

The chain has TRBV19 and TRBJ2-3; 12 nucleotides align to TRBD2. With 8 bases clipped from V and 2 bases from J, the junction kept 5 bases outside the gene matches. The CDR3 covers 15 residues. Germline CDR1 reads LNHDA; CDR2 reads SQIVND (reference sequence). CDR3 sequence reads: CASCPSGGATDTQYF. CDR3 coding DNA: TGTGCCAGTTGCCCTAGCGGGGGGGCCACAGATACGCAGTATTTT. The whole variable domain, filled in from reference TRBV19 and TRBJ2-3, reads DGGITQSPKYLFRKEGQNVTLSCEQNLNHDAMYWYRQDPGQGLRLIYYSQIVNDFQKGDIAEGYSVSREKKESFPLTVTSAQKNPTAFYLCASCPSGGATDTQYFGPGTRLTVL.

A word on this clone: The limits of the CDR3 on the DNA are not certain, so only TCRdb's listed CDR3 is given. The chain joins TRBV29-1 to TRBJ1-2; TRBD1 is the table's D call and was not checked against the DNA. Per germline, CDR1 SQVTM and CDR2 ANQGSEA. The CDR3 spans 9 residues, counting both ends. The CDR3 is CSVGAGTDF.

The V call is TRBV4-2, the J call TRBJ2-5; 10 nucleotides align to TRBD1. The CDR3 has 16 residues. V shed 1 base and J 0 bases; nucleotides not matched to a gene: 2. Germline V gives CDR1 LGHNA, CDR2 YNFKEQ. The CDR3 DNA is TGTGCCAGCAGCCAAGGGGACAGGGGATACCAAGAGACCCAGTACTTC. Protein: CASSQGDRGYQETQYF.

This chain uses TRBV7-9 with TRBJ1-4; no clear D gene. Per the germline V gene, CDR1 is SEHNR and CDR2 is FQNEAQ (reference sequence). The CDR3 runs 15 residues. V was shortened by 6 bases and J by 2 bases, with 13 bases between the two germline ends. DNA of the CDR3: TGTGCCAGCAGATTCGAGGGAGGCACTAATGAAAAACTGTTTTTT. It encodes CASRFEGGTNEKLFF. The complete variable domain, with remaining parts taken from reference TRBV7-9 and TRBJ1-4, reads DTGVSQNPRHKITKRGQNVTFRCDPISEHNRLYWYRQTLGQGPEFLTYFQNEAQLEKSRLLSDRFSAERPKGSFSTLEIQRTEQGDSAMYLCASRFEGGTNEKLFFGSGTQLSVL.

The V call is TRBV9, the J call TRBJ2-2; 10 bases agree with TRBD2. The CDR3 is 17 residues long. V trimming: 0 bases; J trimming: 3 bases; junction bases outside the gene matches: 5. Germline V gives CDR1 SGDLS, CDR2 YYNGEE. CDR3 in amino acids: CASSVGLAGEDTGELFF. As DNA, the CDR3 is TGTGCCAGCAGCGTAGGGCTAGCGGGAGAAGACACCGGGGAGCTGTTTTTT.

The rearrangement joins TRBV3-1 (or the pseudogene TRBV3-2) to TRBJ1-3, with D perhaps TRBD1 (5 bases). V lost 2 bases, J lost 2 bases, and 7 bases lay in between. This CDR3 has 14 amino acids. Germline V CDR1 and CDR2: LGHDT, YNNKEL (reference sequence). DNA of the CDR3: TGTGCCAGCAGCCAAAAGGGGACTGGAAACACCATATATTTT. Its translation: CASSQKGTGNTIYF.

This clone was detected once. CDR3 region: CASSSTGTGANVLTF. In DNA, the CDR3 is TGTGCCAGCAGTTCAACAGGGACTGGGGCCAACGTCCTGACTTTC. The chain combines TRBV6-6 with TRBJ2-6; tentative D call: TRBD1 (6 bases). The CDR3 sequence is 15 residues long. In germline, CDR1 is MNHNY, CDR2 SVGAGI (reference sequence). Between the trimmed V and J ends, which lost 4 bases and 2 bases, there was a span of 9 bases.

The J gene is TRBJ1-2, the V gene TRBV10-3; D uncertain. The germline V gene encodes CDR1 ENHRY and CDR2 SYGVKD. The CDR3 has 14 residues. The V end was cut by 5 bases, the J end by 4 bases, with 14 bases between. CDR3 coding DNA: TGTGCCATCAGTCGGATGGAACAGACCTATGGCTACACCTTC. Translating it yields CAISRMEQTYGYTF.

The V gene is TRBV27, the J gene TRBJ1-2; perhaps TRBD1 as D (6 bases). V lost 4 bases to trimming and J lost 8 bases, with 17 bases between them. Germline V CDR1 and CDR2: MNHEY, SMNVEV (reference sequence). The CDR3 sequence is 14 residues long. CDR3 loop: CASSSSTGNIGYTF. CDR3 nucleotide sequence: TGTGCCAGCAGTTCATCCACAGGGAATATAGGCTACACCTTC.

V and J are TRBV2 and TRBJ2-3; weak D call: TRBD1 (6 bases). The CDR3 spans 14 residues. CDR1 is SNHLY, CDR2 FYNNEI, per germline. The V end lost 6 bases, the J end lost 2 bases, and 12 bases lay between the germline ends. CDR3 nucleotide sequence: TGTGCCAGCAGCTCTAGGGGGACCACAGATACGCAGTATTTT. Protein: CASSSRGTTDTQYF.

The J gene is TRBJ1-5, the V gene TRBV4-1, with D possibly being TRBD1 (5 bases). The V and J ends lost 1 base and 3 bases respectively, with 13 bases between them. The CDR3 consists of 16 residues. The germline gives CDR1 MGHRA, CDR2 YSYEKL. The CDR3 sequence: CASSQATGVDNQPQHF. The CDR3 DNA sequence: TGCGCCAGCAGCCAAGCTACAGGCGTTGACAATCAGCCCCAGCATTTT.

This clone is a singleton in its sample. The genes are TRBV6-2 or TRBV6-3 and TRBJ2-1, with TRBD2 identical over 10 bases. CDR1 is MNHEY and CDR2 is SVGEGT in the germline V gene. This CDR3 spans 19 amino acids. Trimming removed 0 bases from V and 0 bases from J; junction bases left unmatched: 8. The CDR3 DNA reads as TGTGCCAGCAGTTACTCGAGTAGCGGGGGGTTTCTCTCCTACAATGAGCAGTTCTTC. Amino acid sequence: CASSYSSSGGFLSYNEQFF.

This CDR3 is CASSRAGNEQYF. The CDR3 DNA reads TGTGCCAGCAGCCGCGCGGGGAACGAGCAGTACTTC. The V call is TRBV11-3, the J call TRBJ2-7; D possibly corresponds to TRBD2 (6 bases). Trimming shortened V by 5 bases and J by 5 bases, and 10 bases separated the two germline ends. Germline assignment: CDR1 SGHNT and CDR2 YENEEA. The CDR3 contains 12 residues.

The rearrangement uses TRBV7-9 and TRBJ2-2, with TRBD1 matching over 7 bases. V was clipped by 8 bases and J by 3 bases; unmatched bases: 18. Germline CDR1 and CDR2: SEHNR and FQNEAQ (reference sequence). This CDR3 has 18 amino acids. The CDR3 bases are TGTGCCAGCCGAAAACGGGACAGAAAACGTTGGGACACCGGGGAGCTGTTTTTT. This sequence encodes CASRKRDRKRWDTGELFF.

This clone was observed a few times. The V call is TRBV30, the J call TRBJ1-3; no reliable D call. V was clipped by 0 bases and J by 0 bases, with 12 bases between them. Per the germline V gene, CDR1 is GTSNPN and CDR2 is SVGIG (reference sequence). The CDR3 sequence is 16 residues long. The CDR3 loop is CAWSVQGGHSGNTIYF. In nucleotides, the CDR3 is TGTGCCTGGAGTGTACAAGGCGGGCACTCTGGAAACACCATATATTTT.

CDR3 in DNA: TGTGCCAGCAGCGCTCTACAGGGCTACGAGCAGTACTTC. Its translation is CASSALQGYEQYF. The chain couples TRBV9 to TRBJ2-7; tentative D call: TRBD1 (6 bases). The germline V and J ends were trimmed by 3 bases and 3 bases, with 10 bases remaining between them. The length of the CDR3 is 13 residues. Germline-derived CDR1 and CDR2 are SGDLS and YYNGEE.

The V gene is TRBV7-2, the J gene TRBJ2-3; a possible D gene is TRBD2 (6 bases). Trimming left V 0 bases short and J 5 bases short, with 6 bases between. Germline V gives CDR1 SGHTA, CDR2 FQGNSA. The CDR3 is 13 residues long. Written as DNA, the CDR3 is TGTGCCAGCAGCTTAGCGGAGGGAGATACGCAGTATTTT. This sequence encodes CASSLAEGDTQYF.